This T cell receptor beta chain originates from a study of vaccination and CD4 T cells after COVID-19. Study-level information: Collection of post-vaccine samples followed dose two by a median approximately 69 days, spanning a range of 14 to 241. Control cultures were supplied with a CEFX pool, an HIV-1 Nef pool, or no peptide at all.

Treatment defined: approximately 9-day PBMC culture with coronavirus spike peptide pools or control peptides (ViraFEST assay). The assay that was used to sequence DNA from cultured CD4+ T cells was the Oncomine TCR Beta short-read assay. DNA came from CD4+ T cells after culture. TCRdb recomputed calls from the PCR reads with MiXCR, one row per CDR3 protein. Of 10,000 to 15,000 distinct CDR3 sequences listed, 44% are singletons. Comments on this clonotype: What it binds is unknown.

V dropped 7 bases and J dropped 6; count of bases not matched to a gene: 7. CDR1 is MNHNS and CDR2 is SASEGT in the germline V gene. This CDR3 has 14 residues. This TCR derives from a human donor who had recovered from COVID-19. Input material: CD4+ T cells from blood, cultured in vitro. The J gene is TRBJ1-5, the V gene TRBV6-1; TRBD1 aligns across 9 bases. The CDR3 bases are TGTGCCAGCAAACAACAGGGGGCGGGTCAGCCCCAGCATTTT. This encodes CASKQQGAGQPQHF.